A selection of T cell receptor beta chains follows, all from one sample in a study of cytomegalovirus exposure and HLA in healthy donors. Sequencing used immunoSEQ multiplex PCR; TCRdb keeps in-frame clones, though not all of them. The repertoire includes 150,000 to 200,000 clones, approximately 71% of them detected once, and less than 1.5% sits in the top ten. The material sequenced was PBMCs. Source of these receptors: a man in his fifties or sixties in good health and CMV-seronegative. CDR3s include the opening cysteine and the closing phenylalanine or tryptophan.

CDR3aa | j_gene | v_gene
CASSPDREDGNTIYF | TRBJ1-3 | TRBV25-1
CATSGQASTNEKLFF | TRBJ1-4 | TRBV15
CASSLVPQSQETQYF | TRBJ2-5 | TRBV7-6
CASSLPRGGNQPQHF | TRBJ1-5 | TRBV27
CASSGIFTGLGYTF | TRBJ1-2 | TRBV6-1
CASRLGQGFRDGYTF | TRBJ1-2 | TRBV6-5
CASSRAAGTGAEKLFF | TRBJ1-4 | TRBV19
CASSEVQGGTYEQYF | TRBJ2-7 | TRBV2
CASSPNRGAETEAFF | TRBJ1-1 | TRBV18
CASSALAGGKETQYF | TRBJ2-5 | TRBV5-1
CASSSLRGAYTEAFF | TRBJ1-1 | TRBV28
CASSTSGNTEAFF | TRBJ1-1 | TRBV19
CASSEAGGGVYNEQFF | TRBJ2-1 | TRBV6-1
CSVTSGDTGELFF | TRBJ2-2 | TRBV29-1
CASSPPAGGTDTQYF | TRBJ2-3 | TRBV18
CASSLGLAGPTGETQYF | TRBJ2-5 | TRBV7-2
CASREHYEQYF | TRBJ2-7 | TRBV6-1
CASSIGRGFSGNTIYF | TRBJ1-3 | TRBV19
CASTSSGDYNEQFF | TRBJ2-1 | TRBV2
CASRTGGAWHGYTF | TRBJ1-2 | TRBV27
CATSSWTGGNPLHF | TRBJ1-6 | TRBV15
CASRDRGPLGYTF | TRBJ1-2 | TRBV28
CASPLGSGPLKTGELFF | TRBJ2-2 | TRBV9
CASSDQGNEQYF | TRBJ2-7 | TRBV2
CASRSYTGGADTQYF | TRBJ2-3 | TRBV19
CASSTLHRGQGGELFF | TRBJ2-2 | TRBV5-1
CASSLLAGTEAFF | TRBJ1-1 | TRBV7-2
CASSTTGEGEQYF | TRBJ2-7 | TRBV5-1
CASSRQGEYTEAFF | TRBJ1-1 | TRBV6-1
CASSSWTGVVNTEAFF | TRBJ1-1 | TRBV5-1
CASSDRLDRGRDSNQPQHF | TRBJ1-5 | TRBV6-1
CAISERTGSDQETQYF | TRBJ2-5 | TRBV10-3
CASSPRTGVGGTQYF | TRBJ2-3 | TRBV7-7
CASRVANSPLHF | TRBJ1-6 | TRBV6-5
CASSPSGTPTTGELFF | TRBJ2-2 | TRBV7-9
CASSDELAATDTQYF | TRBJ2-3 | TRBV10-2
CASSEDLAAEQYF | TRBJ2-7 | TRBV6-1
CASSLLGGYSNQPQHF | TRBJ1-5 | TRBV28